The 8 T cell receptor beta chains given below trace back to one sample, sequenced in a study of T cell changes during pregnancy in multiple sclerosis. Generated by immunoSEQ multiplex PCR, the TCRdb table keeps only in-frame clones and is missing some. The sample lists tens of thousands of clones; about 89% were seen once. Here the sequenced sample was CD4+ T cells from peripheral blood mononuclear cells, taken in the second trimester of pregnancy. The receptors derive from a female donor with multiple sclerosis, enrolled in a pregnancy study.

CDR3 nucleotide sequence: TGTGCCAGCAGCCAGGGACAGCAAGAGACCCAGTACTTC. This gives the protein CASSQGQQETQYF. This chain links TRBV5-4 with TRBJ2-5; TRBD1 matches at 7 bases. V shed 4 bases, J shed 2 bases, and the junction held 2 bases outside the gene matches. Germline-derived CDR1 and CDR2 are SGHNT and YYREEE (reference sequence). The CDR3 runs 13 residues.

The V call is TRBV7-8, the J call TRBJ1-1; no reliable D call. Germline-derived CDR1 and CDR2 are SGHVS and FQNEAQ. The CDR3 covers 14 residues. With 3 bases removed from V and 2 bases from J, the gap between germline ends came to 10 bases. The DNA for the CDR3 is TGTGCCAGCAGCTTGCAGGCCATCAACACTGAAGCTTTCTTT. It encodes CASSLQAINTEAFF.

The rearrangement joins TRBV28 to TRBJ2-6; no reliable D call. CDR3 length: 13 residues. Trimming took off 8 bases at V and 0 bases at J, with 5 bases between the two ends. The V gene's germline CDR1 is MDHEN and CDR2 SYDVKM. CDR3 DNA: TGTGCCAGCTCGTCCTCTGGGGCCAACGTCCTGACTTTC. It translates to CASSSSGANVLTF.

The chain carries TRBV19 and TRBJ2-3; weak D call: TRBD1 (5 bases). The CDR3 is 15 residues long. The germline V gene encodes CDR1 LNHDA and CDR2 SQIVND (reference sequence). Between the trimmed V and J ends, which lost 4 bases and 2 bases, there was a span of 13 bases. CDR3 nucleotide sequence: TGTGCCAGTAGTACCGACAGAGACACCACAGATACGCAGTATTTT. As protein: CASSTDRDTTDTQYF.

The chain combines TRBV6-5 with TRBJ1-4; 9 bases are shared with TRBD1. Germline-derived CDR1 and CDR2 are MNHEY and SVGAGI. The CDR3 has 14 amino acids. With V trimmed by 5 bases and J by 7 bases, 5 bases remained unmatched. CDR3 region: CASSNRGPSEKLFF. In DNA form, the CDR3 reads TGTGCCAGCAGTAACAGGGGGCCTAGTGAAAAACTGTTTTTT.

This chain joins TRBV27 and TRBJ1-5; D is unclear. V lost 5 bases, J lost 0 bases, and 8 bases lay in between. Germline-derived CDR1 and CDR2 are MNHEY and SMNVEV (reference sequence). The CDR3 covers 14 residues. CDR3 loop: CASSARYSNQPQHF. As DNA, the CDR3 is TGTGCCAGCAGTGCTAGGTATAGCAATCAGCCCCAGCATTTT.

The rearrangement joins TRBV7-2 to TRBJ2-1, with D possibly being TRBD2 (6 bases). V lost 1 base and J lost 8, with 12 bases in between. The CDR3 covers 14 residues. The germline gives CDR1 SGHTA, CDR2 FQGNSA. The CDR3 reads CASSLGLGADEQFF. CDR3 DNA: TGTGCCAGCAGCTTAGGACTAGGTGCGGATGAGCAGTTCTTC.

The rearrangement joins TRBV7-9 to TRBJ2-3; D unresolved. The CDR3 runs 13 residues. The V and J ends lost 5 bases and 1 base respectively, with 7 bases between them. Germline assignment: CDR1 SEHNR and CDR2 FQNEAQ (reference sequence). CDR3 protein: CASSPRGTDTQYF. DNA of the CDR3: TGTGCCAGCAGCCCTCGGGGCACAGATACGCAGTATTTT.